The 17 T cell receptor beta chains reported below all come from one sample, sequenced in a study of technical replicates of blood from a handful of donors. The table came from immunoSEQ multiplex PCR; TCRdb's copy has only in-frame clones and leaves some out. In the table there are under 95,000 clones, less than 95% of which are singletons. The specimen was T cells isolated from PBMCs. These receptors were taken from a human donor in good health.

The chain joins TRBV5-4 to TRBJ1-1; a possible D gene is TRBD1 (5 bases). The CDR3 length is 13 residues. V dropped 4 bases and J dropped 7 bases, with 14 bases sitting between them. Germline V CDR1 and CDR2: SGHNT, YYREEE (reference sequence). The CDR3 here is CASSPNNQGEAFF. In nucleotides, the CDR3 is TGTGCCAGCAGCCCTAACAACCAGGGTGAAGCTTTCTTT.

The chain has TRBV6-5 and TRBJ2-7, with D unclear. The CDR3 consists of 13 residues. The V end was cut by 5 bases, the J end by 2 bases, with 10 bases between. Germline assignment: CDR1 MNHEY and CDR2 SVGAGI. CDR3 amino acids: CASSQRQPYEQYF. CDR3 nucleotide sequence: TGTGCCAGCAGTCAGAGGCAGCCCTACGAGCAGTACTTC.

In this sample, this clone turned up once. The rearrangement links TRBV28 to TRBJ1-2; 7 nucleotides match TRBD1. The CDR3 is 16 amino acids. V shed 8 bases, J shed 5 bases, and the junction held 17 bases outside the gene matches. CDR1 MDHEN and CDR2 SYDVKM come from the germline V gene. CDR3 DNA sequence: TGTGCCAGCGCACTCCCCCCGACAGGGAAGGGGTATGGCTACACCTTC. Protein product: CASALPPTGKGYGYTF.

CDR3 nucleotide sequence: TGTGCCACCAGCCCAGGGGGACTAGCGGGCCGTCCGACCTACGAGCAGTACTTC. Residues: CATSPGGLAGRPTYEQYF. This rearrangement joins TRBV15 to TRBJ2-7; TRBD2 matches 12 bases. The germline V gene has CDR1 LNHNV and CDR2 YYDKDF (reference sequence). V dropped 5 bases and J dropped 2; count of bases not matched to a gene: 13. This CDR3 region has 18 residues.

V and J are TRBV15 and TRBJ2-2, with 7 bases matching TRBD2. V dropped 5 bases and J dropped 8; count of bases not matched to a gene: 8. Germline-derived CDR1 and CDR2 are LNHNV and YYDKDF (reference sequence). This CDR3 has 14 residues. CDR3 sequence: CATSLTRGGGELFF. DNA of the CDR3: TGTGCCACCAGCCTAACCCGGGGAGGGGGGGAGCTGTTTTTT.

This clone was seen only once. CDR3 region: CASSVAEGQSTDTQYF. The CDR3 bases are TGTGCCAGCAGCGTAGCTGAGGGACAGAGCACAGATACGCAGTATTTT. The V gene is TRBV9, the J gene TRBJ2-3; 7 bases agree with TRBD1. The CDR3 consists of 16 residues. The V and J ends lost 0 bases and 0 bases, in that order; junction bases with no gene match: 4. From germline, CDR1 is SGDLS and CDR2 YYNGEE.

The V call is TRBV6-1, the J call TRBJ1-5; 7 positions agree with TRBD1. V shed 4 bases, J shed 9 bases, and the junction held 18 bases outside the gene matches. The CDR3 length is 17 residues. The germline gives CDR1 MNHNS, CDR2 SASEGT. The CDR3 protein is CASSVIPSGQGVAPQHF. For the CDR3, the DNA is TGTGCCAGCAGTGTGATTCCCTCCGGGCAGGGGGTTGCGCCCCAGCATTTT.

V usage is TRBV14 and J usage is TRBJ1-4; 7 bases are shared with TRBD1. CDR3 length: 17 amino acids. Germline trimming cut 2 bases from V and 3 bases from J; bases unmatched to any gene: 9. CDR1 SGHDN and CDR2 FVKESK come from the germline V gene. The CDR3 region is CASSQMTGRPSNEKLFF. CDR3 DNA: TGTGCCAGCAGCCAAATGACAGGGAGACCCTCTAATGAAAAACTGTTTTTT.

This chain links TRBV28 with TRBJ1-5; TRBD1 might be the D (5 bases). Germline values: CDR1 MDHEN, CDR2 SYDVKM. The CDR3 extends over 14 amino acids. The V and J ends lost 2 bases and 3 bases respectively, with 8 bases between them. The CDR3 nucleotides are TGTGCCAGCAGTTTACCCAGGGACAATCAGCCCCAGCATTTT. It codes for CASSLPRDNQPQHF.

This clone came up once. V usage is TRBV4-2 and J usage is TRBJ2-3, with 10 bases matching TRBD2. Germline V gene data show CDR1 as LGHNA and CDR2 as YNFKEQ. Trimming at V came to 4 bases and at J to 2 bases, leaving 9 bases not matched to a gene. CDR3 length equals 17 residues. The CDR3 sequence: CASSPHLAGAYTDTQYF. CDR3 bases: TGTGCCAGCAGCCCTCACCTAGCGGGGGCCTACACAGATACGCAGTATTTT.

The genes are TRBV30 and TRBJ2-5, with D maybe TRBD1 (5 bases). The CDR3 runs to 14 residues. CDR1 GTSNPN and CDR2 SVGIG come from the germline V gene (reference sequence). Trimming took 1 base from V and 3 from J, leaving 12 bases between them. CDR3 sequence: CAWSEYRLEETQYF. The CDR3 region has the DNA TGTGCCTGGAGTGAATACAGGCTTGAAGAGACCCAGTACTTC.

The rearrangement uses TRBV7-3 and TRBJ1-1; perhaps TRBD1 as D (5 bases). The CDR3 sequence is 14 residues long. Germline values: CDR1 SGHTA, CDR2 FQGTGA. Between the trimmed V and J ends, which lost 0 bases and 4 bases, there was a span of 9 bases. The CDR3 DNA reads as TGTGCCAGCAGCTTAACGGGGGGACCCACTGAAGCTTTCTTT. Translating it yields CASSLTGGPTEAFF.

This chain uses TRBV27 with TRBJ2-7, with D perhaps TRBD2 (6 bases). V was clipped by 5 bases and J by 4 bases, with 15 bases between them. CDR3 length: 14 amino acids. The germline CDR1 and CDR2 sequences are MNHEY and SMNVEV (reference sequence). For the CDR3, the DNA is TGTGCCAGCAGTCCGGGAGTGGATTTGTACGAGCAGTACTTC. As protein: CASSPGVDLYEQYF.

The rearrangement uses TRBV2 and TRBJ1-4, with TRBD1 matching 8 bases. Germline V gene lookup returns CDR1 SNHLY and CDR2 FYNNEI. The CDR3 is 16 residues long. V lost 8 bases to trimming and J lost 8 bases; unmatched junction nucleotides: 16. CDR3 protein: CASDGGRGQDREKLFF. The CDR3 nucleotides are TGTGCCAGCGATGGTGGCAGGGGGCAAGATCGCGAAAAACTGTTTTTT.

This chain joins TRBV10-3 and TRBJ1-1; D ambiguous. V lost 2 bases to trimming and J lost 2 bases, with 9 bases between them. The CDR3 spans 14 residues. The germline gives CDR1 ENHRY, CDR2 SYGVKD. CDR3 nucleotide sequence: TGTGCCATCAGTGAGGACTACCTAAACACTGAAGCTTTCTTT. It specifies CAISEDYLNTEAFF.

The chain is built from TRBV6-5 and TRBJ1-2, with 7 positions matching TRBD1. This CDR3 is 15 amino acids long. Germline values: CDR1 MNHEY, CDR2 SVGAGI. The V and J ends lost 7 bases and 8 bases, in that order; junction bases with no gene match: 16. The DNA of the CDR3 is TGTGCCAGCACCACAAATCCCAGGGGGGTCGGGGGCTACACCTTC. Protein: CASTTNPRGVGGYTF.

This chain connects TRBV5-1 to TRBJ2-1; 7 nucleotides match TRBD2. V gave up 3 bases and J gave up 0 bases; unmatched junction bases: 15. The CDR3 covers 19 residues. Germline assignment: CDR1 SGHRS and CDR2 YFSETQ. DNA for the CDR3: TGCGCCAGCAGCTGGGGGGGATTATATCGGCGGGCCTCCTACAATGAGCAGTTCTTC. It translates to CASSWGGLYRRASYNEQFF.